This T cell receptor (beta chain) was retrieved from a study of T-cell memory formation after mild COVID-19. 5'RACE with constant-segment primers built TCRalpha and TCRbeta cDNA libraries with UMIs. From the 5' RACE reads, TCRdb called clonotypes with MiXCR, one entry per CDR3 protein. Of fewer than 650,000 distinct CDR3 sequences detected, about 20% appear once; the ten largest clones hold approximately 8.4%. On this clonotype: Its specificity is unknown.

The CDR3 extends over 14 amino acids. Germline assignment: CDR1 LNHDA and CDR2 SQIVND (reference sequence). Trimming pared 1 base from V and 5 bases from J, leaving 11 bases between. Study results and limitations: The finding that pre-infection memory included some responding clones suggested that cross-reactive memory joined. Mainly in CM and EM were contracting CD4+ clones; CD8+ were in EMRA.

J is TRBJ1-1 and V is TRBV19, with D unclear. The sample was PBMCs or a T cell subset sorted from them (not recorded which). The sequence derives from an adult woman who had mild COVID-19 (a few samples of this study predate the infection). Cell type and time point are not known. The CDR3 protein is CASSIGDLGTEAFF. CDR3 coding DNA: TGTGCCAGTAGTATAGGAGATCTGGGGACTGAAGCTTTCTTT.